The present TCR beta chain was sequenced within a study of blood T cell repertoires in COVID-19. Living in about two dozen US areas, the participants were between roughly 18 and 90 years of age. Sequencing used immunoSEQ multiplex PCR; TCRdb keeps in-frame clones, though not all of them. The table shows about 150,000 clones, with roughly 86% occurring only once. The CDR3 consists of 16 residues. Germline V CDR1 and CDR2: SEHNR, FQNEAQ (reference sequence). V gave up 4 bases and J gave up 2 bases; unmatched junction bases: 6. Sequencing was performed on PBMCs or T cells enriched from blood (not recorded which). The gene calls are TRBV7-9 and TRBJ2-7, with 12 positions matching TRBD2. The TCR comes from a woman aged 50 to 60 with acute COVID-19. CDR3 nucleotide sequence: TGTGCCAGCAGCTCCGCACGACTAGCGGGGGCCTACGAGCAGTACTTC. This encodes CASSSARLAGAYEQYF.